The rows below give T cell receptor beta chains drawn from one sample of a study of shared clonotypes between healthy human individuals. Sequenced by immunoSEQ multiplex PCR; TCRdb stores in-frame clones only, minus some. The data hold hundreds of thousands of clones, with around 96% observed a single time. Sequencing was carried out using naive CD8+ T cells sorted from blood. These receptors originate from a woman aged 25 to 45 in good health. Both conserved end residues are part of each CDR3. The order of the fields is V gene, D gene, clone size, J gene, CDR3 protein, CDR3 DNA. A D gene is named only where the DNA matches it firmly. Clone size, where shown, is once, few, many, or a class for clones that have expanded.

TRBV28	-	-	TRBJ1-1	CASSLWGGPHPTVSAFF	TGTGCCAGCAGTTTGTGGGGGGGGCCCCATCCGACGGTTTCAGCTTTCTTT
TRBV7-9	-	-	TRBJ1-1	CASSLVLNTEAFF	TGTGCCAGCAGCTTAGTGCTGAACACTGAAGCTTTCTTT
TRBV5-4	-	-	TRBJ2-7	CASSTAGLEEQYF	TGTGCCAGCAGCACCGCAGGGTTGGAGGAGCAGTACTTC
TRBV7-9	TRBD1	-	TRBJ2-7	CASLPGQGGEQYF	TGTGCCAGTCTTCCGGGACAGGGGGGAGAGCAGTACTTC
TRBV21-1	-	-	TRBJ1-5	CASSKEDRVWRQPQHF	TGTGCCAGCAGCAAAGAGGACAGGGTTTGGCGTCAGCCCCAGCATTTT
TRBV5-8	TRBD2	-	TRBJ2-3	CASSSETSGASHTDTQYF	TGTGCCAGCAGCTCCGAGACTAGCGGGGCTTCTCATACAGATACGCAGTATTTT
TRBV7-9	TRBD1	-	TRBJ2-1	CASSIGTDYNEQFF	TGTGCCAGCAGCATCGGGACAGACTACAATGAGCAGTTCTTC
TRBV5-8	-	-	TRBJ2-7	CASGAGGFYEQYF	TGTGCCAGCGGGGCTGGGGGGTTCTACGAGCAGTACTTC
TRBV6-5	-	-	TRBJ1-3	CASSYGHVASGNTIYF	TGTGCCAGCAGTTATGGTCACGTTGCCTCTGGAAACACCATATATTTT
TRBV19	-	once	TRBJ2-5	CASSMWSSAQETQYF	TGTGCCAGTAGTATGTGGTCTAGCGCCCAAGAGACCCAGTACTTC
TRBV19	-	-	TRBJ2-5	CASSTDRNGETQYF	TGTGCCAGTAGTACCGACAGGAATGGGGAGACCCAGTACTTC
TRBV5-6	-	-	TRBJ2-5	CASSQQVGQTQYF	TGTGCCAGCAGCCAACAGGTGGGGCAGACCCAGTACTTC
TRBV2	TRBD2	-	TRBJ2-2	CASSEGPGGQTGELFF	TGTGCCAGCAGTGAAGGTCCGGGAGGGCAGACCGGGGAGCTGTTTTTT
TRBV29-1	-	-	TRBJ2-1	CSVPQGNEQFF	TGCAGCGTTCCCCAGGGCAATGAGCAGTTCTTC
TRBV19	-	few	TRBJ2-7	CASSMGQGPYEQYF	TGTGCCAGTAGTATGGGGCAGGGACCCTACGAGCAGTACTTC
TRBV27	TRBD2	-	TRBJ2-1	CASSSPPAGDNEQFF	TGTGCCAGCAGTTCCCCCCCAGCGGGAGACAATGAGCAGTTCTTC
TRBV27	-	-	TRBJ2-7	CASSEDGRGYEQYF	TGTGCCAGCAGCGAAGACGGCCGGGGGTACGAGCAGTACTTC
TRBV5-4	-	-	TRBJ2-7	CASSLYPRTAISSYEQYF	TGTGCCAGCAGCTTGTACCCAAGGACTGCTATAAGCTCCTACGAGCAGTACTTC
TRBV2	TRBD2	-	TRBJ2-2	CASSRTSGKTGELFF	TGTGCCAGCAGTAGGACTAGCGGGAAGACCGGGGAGCTGTTTTTT
TRBV27	-	-	TRBJ2-3	CASATRQDTQYF	TGTGCTAGCGCTACCCGACAAGATACGCAGTATTTT
TRBV27	TRBD1	-	TRBJ1-1	CASSSRTGGLNTEAFF	TGTGCCAGCAGTTCCCGGACAGGGGGCCTGAACACTGAAGCTTTCTTT
TRBV27	-	-	TRBJ2-6	CASSLPSSGANVLTF	TGTGCCAGCAGTTTACCCAGCTCTGGGGCCAACGTCCTGACTTTC
TRBV19	-	-	TRBJ2-3	CASSIDTQGDTQYF	TGTGCCAGTAGTATCGACACGCAGGGAGATACGCAGTATTTT
TRBV21-1	-	-	TRBJ2-2	CASRGPRRRPNTGELFF	TGTGCCAGCAGGGGCCCTCGGAGAAGGCCGAACACCGGGGAGCTGTTTTTT
TRBV4-1	-	-	TRBJ2-7	CASSQEWSSHEQYF	TGCGCCAGCAGCCAAGAGTGGAGTTCTCACGAGCAGTACTTC
TRBV7-8	-	-	TRBJ2-7	CASSPKGGHEQYF	TGTGCCAGCAGCCCGAAAGGGGGGCACGAGCAGTACTTC
TRBV19	TRBD1	-	TRBJ2-7	CASSAGSGGYEQYF	TGTGCCAGTAGCGCGGGCTCAGGGGGCTACGAGCAGTACTTC
TRBV13	-	-	TRBJ2-1	CASSSTPNNEQFF	TGTGCCAGCAGCTCCACTCCGAACAATGAGCAGTTCTTC
TRBV7-9	-	-	TRBJ2-7	CASSTTSIGHEQYF	TGTGCCAGCAGCACTACTAGCATTGGCCACGAGCAGTACTTC
TRBV11-1	TRBD1	once	TRBJ2-7	CASTQTGYPYEQYF	TGTGCCAGCACCCAGACAGGGTATCCCTACGAGCAGTACTTC
TRBV19	TRBD2	-	TRBJ2-1	CATRLLAGEAEQFF	TGTGCCACCAGACTATTAGCGGGAGAAGCTGAGCAGTTCTTC
TRBV10-3	TRBD1	-	TRBJ2-1	CAIRGTDNEQFF	TGTGCCATCAGGGGGACAGACAATGAGCAGTTCTTC
TRBV7-9	-	-	TRBJ2-1	CASRNPNEIGKSSYNEQFF	TGTGCCAGCAGAAACCCTAATGAAATCGGGAAAAGCTCCTACAATGAGCAGTTCTTC
TRBV27	-	-	TRBJ1-5	CASSFGRNQPQHF	TGTGCCAGCAGTTTCGGCAGAAATCAGCCCCAGCATTTT
TRBV5-5	TRBD2	once	TRBJ2-5	CASSREAGETQYF	TGTGCCAGCAGCCGGGAGGCCGGAGAGACCCAGTACTTC
TRBV2	TRBD2	once	TRBJ2-1	CASRSGEEQFF	TGTGCCAGCAGGAGCGGGGAGGAGCAGTTCTTC
TRBV7-8	-	-	TRBJ1-1	CASKMITGDTEAFF	TGTGCCAGCAAAATGATTACGGGGGACACTGAAGCTTTCTTT
TRBV7-8	-	-	TRBJ1-2	CASSPSTPYRARSYGYTF	TGTGCCAGCAGCCCCTCGACACCGTACAGGGCGAGGAGCTATGGCTACACCTTC
TRBV10-1	-	-	TRBJ2-7	CASSEGQSYEQYF	TGCGCCAGCAGTGAGGGACAGTCCTACGAGCAGTACTTC
TRBV5-5	TRBD1	-	TRBJ1-2	CASSLDPGQGYGYTF	TGTGCCAGCAGCTTGGATCCCGGACAGGGGTATGGCTACACCTTC
TRBV6-1	TRBD2	-	TRBJ2-1	CASRSGKSFNEQFF	TGTGCCAGCAGGAGCGGGAAATCTTTCAATGAGCAGTTCTTC
TRBV29-1	-	-	TRBJ1-2	CSVETQGAKGYTF	TGCAGCGTTGAAACCCAGGGAGCAAAGGGCTACACCTTC
TRBV5-4	-	few	TRBJ2-1	CASSLINEQFF	TGTGCCAGCAGTTTGATAAATGAGCAGTTCTTC
TRBV19	TRBD1	few	TRBJ1-2	CASSAGQGQGYTF	TGTGCCAGTAGTGCCGGACAGGGCCAGGGCTACACCTTC
TRBV2	TRBD1	-	TRBJ1-2	CATRDRMNYGYTF	TGTGCCACCAGGGACAGAATGAACTATGGCTACACCTTC
TRBV2	TRBD1	-	TRBJ2-7	CASSVGQGASYEQYF	TGTGCCAGCAGTGTGGGACAGGGCGCATCCTACGAGCAGTACTTC
TRBV7-6	-	-	TRBJ1-5	CASSLRIGSNQPQHF	TGTGCCAGCAGCTTAAGGATAGGGTCCAATCAGCCCCAGCATTTT
TRBV5-1	-	-	TRBJ2-1	CASSPETLVLEQFF	TGCGCCAGCAGCCCGGAGACCTTAGTGCTTGAGCAGTTCTTC
TRBV5-1	-	-	TRBJ1-2	CASSLAGAPYGYTF	TGCGCCAGCAGCTTGGCCGGGGCTCCCTATGGCTACACCTTC
TRBV5-6	-	few	TRBJ2-3	CASATLTHIDTQYF	TGTGCCAGTGCTACGCTAACCCATATAGATACGCAGTATTTT
TRBV5-6	-	-	TRBJ1-1	CASSPSPSMNTEAFF	TGTGCCAGCAGCCCTTCTCCCTCTATGAACACTGAAGCTTTCTTT
TRBV6-1	TRBD1	-	TRBJ2-1	CASSDLVGQGYNEQFF	TGTGCCAGCAGTGATTTAGTGGGACAGGGTTACAATGAGCAGTTCTTC